This T cell receptor (beta chain) emerged from a study of cytomegalovirus exposure and HLA in healthy donors. 60 Vbeta and 13 Jbeta primers were used in PCR. Authors' data handling: A follow-up analysis tallied 86 million or so unique TCR beta chains, roughly 11 million shared. Assay: immunoSEQ multiplex PCR; the TCRdb copy retains only in-frame clones and omits some. The DNA was the basis for D and trimming; V, J and clone size are from that table. The sample shows about 160,000 clones, around 80% of them seen only once. This clonotype originated in a man between 25 and 39 years old in good health and CMV-seronegative. Sequencing was performed on PBMCs.

The CDR3 loop reads CASSSPPSGPAENEQFF. DNA for the CDR3: TGTGCCAGCAGTTCCCCCCCCAGCGGACCAGCAGAGAATGAGCAGTTCTTC. This chain uses TRBV27 with TRBJ2-1; TRBD2 is a possible D gene (5 bases). V shed 4 bases and J shed 7 bases, with 23 bases lying between them. The germline gives CDR1 MNHEY, CDR2 SMNVEV (reference sequence). This CDR3 comprises 17 residues.